Listed here are 2 T cell receptor beta chains from one sample, sequenced in a study of cytomegalovirus exposure and HLA in healthy donors. Primers: 60 Vbeta forward and 13 Jbeta reverse. TCRdb's copy holds only in-frame clones and misses some; the assay was immunoSEQ multiplex PCR. The sample holds 150,000 or so clones, about 70% seen once. Material for sequencing was PBMCs. These receptors were obtained from a man aged 25 to 40 in good health and CMV-seropositive.

The V gene is TRBV6-5, the J gene TRBJ2-1; 7 positions match TRBD1. After removal of 7 bases from V and 4 bases from J, the junction contained 4 bases not matched to a gene. The CDR3 length is 13 residues. Germline V gene data show CDR1 as MNHEY and CDR2 as SVGAGI. CDR3 sequence (DNA): TGTGCCAGCAATAGGGACAGATACAATGAGCAGTTCTTC. It encodes CASNRDRYNEQFF.

The genes are TRBV19 and TRBJ2-7, with TRBD2 identical over 11 bases. The CDR3 is made up of 15 amino acids. Germline CDR1 and CDR2: LNHDA and SQIVND (reference sequence). The V and J ends lost 6 bases and 6 bases, in that order; junction bases with no gene match: 10. The CDR3 is CASRGLAGGASEQYF. DNA of the CDR3: TGTGCCAGTAGGGGATTAGCGGGAGGGGCGAGCGAGCAGTACTTC.